This record covers a single T cell receptor beta chain. The antigen remains unidentified. Using immunoSEQ multiplex PCR, the repertoire was profiled, and TCRdb retains in-frame clones only, with some absent. The table lists about 350,000 clones, 93% of them singletons. The data originate from a study of brain T cells in children with intractable seizures. Study results and caveats: Only CDR3 sequence similarity suggested viral specificity, without known HCMV serostatus. Clones missing pre-surgery may reflect undersampling of that blood sample.

With 8 bases removed from V and 5 bases from J, the gap between germline ends came to 13 bases. In germline, CDR1 is MNHEY, CDR2 SVGAGI. There are 13 residues in the CDR3. The sample's time point: blood from clinic visit 5 months post-surgery; TSC patient then seizure free. Only cases whose brain tissue showed the highest T cell transcript signatures were sequenced. The sequencing used peripheral blood, collected more than 4 months after surgery. The TCR comes from a boy in the first two years of life with tuberous sclerosis and intractable seizures. The chain combines TRBV6-5 with TRBJ1-5; TRBD1 might be the D (5 bases). Here the CDR3 reads CASSRRVDQPQHF. The CDR3 coding sequence is TGTGCCAGCTCCCGCAGGGTGGATCAGCCCCAGCATTTT.